A single sample gave rise to the 6 T cell receptor beta chains below, sequenced in a study of T cell responses to AZD1222 COVID-19 vaccine. Sequenced by immunoSEQ multiplex PCR; TCRdb stores in-frame clones only, minus some. The sample yields roughly 100,000 clones, more than 75% seen once. Sequences were derived from peripheral blood, sampled on day 0 of AZD1222 vaccination. The origin of the receptors is an adult in good health.

The chain uses TRBV6-4 and TRBJ1-1; unclear D gene. The V gene's germline CDR1 is MRHNA and CDR2 SNTAGT. This CDR3 comprises 13 residues. Trimming took off 5 bases at V and 3 bases at J, with 10 bases between the two ends. This CDR3 is CASSRMSDTEAFF. In DNA, the CDR3 is TGTGCCAGCAGTAGGATGAGCGACACTGAAGCTTTCTTT.

The chain joins TRBV4-1 to TRBJ2-3; 10 bases match TRBD1. Germline V CDR1 and CDR2: MGHRA, YSYEKL. The J segment lost 5 bases and the V segment lost 1 base, leaving 3 bases of the junction unmatched. The CDR3 runs to 15 residues. The CDR3 loop is CASSQVTGGRDTQYF. In nucleotides, the CDR3 is TGCGCCAGCAGCCAAGTGACAGGGGGCAGAGATACGCAGTATTTT.

The V gene is TRBV4-3, the J gene TRBJ2-1; a possible D gene is TRBD2 (5 bases). From germline, CDR1 is LGHNA and CDR2 YSLEER. The CDR3 contains 14 residues. Trimming took 4 bases from V and 4 from J, leaving 11 bases between them. The CDR3 sequence is CASSLGLLYNEQFF. The CDR3 DNA reads as TGCGCCAGCAGCCTCGGACTGTTGTACAATGAGCAGTTCTTC.

This clone was seen a few times. The chain couples TRBV7-2 to TRBJ2-3; 9 positions agree with TRBD2. This CDR3 has 14 residues. From germline, CDR1 is SGHTA and CDR2 FQGNSA. Germline trimming cut 2 bases from V and 5 bases from J; bases unmatched to any gene: 2. CDR3 region: CASSLQRGVDTQYF. CDR3 coding DNA: TGTGCCAGCAGCTTACAGCGGGGGGTAGATACGCAGTATTTT.

The chain employs TRBV7-9 and TRBJ2-7; D call uncertain. Per the germline V gene, CDR1 is SEHNR and CDR2 is FQNEAQ (reference sequence). CDR3 length: 14 residues. V was pared by 1 base and J by 0 bases, with 7 bases between. The CDR3 sequence is CASSLGRSSYEQYF. In nucleotides, the CDR3 is TGTGCCAGCAGCTTAGGGCGGAGCTCCTACGAGCAGTACTTC.

The chain employs TRBV6-5 and TRBJ1-1; D unresolved. Germline V gives CDR1 MNHEY, CDR2 SVGAGI. Trimming shortened V by 0 bases and J by 4 bases, and 9 bases separated the two germline ends. This CDR3 is 14 amino acids long. CDR3 bases: TGTGCCAGCAGTTACTCGGGCACGGCCACTGAAGCTTTCTTT. As protein: CASSYSGTATEAFF.